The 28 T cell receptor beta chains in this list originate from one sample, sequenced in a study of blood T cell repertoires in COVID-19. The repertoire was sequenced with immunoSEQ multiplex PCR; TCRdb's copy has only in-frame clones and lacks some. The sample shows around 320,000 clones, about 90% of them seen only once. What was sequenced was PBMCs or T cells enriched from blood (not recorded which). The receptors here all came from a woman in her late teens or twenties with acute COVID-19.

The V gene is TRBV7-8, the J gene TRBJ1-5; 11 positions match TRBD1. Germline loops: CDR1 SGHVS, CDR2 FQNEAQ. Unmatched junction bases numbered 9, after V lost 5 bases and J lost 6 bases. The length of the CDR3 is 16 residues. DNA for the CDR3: TGTGCCAGCAGCAGCTCCGGGACAGGGGGTGGTCAGCCCCAGCATTTT. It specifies CASSSSGTGGGQPQHF.

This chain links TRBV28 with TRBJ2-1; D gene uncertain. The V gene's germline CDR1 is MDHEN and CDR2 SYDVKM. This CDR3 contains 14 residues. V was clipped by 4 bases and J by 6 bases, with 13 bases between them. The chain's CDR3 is CASSWRRLLNEQFF. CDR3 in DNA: TGTGCCAGCAGTTGGAGAAGACTGCTCAATGAGCAGTTCTTC.

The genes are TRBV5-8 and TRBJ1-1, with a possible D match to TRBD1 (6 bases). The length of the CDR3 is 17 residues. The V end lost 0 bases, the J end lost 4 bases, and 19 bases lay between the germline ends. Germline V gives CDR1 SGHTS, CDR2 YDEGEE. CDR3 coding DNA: TGTGCCAGCAGCTTGGACAGGGTGTGGGTATCGGGCACTGAAGCTTTCTTT. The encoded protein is CASSLDRVWVSGTEAFF.

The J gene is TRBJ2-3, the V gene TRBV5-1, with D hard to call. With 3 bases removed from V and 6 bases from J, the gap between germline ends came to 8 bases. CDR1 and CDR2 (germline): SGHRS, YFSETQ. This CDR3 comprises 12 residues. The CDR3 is CASSYPEDTQYF. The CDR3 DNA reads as TGCGCCAGCAGCTACCCGGAGGATACGCAGTATTTT.

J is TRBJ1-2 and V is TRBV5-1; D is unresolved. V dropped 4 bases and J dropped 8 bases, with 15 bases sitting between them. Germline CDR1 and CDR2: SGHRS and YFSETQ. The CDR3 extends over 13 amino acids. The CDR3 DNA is TGCGCCAGCAGCCAGGTGAACGATGGAGGCTACACCTTC. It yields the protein CASSQVNDGGYTF.

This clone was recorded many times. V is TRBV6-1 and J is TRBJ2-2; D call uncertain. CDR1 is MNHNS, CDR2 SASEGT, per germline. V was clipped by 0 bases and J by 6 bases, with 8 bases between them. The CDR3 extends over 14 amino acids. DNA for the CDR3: TGTGCCAGCAGTGAAGCTGGTGCGGCCGGGGAGCTGTTTTTT. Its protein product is CASSEAGAAGELFF.

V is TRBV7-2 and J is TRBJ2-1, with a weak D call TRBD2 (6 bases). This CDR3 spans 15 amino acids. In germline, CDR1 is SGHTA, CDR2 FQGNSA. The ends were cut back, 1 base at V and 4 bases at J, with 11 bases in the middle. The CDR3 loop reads CASSLEGSGYNEQFF. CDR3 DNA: TGTGCCAGCAGCTTAGAAGGGAGCGGGTACAATGAGCAGTTCTTC.

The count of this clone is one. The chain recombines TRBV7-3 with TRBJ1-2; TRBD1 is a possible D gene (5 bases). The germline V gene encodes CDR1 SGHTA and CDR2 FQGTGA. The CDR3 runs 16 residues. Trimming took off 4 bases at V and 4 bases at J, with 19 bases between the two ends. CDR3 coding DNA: TGTGCCAGCAGCTCACAGGCAGGGAATCGGGTCTATGGCTACACCTTC. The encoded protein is CASSSQAGNRVYGYTF.

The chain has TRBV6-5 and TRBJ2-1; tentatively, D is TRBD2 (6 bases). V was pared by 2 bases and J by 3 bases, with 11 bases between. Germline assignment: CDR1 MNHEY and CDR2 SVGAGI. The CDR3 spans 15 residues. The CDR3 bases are TGTGCCAGCAGTTACGGCGGGGCGAACTACAATGAGCAGTTCTTC. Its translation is CASSYGGANYNEQFF.

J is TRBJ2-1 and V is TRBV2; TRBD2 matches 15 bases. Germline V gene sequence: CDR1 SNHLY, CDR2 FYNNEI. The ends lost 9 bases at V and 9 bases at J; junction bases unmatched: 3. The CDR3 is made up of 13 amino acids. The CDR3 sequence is CARGLAGGGEQFF. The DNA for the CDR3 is TGTGCCAGAGGACTAGCGGGAGGGGGTGAGCAGTTCTTC.

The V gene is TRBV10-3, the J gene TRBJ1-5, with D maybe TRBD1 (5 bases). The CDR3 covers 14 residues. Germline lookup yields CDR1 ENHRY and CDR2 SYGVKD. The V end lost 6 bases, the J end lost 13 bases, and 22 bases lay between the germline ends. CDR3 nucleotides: TGTGCCATCAGGGCCGGGACGGCGGGCGGGAGGCAGCATTTT. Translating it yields CAIRAGTAGGRQHF.

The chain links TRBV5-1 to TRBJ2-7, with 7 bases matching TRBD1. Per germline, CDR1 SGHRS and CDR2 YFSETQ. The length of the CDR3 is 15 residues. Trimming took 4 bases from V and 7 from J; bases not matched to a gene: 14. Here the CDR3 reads CASSAPGTALGEQYF. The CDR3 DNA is TGCGCCAGCAGCGCGCCCGGGACAGCCCTCGGAGAGCAGTACTTC.

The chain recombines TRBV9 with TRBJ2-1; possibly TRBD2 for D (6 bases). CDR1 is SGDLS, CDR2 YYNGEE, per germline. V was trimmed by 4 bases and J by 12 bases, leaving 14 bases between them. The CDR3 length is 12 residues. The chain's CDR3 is CASSPWGLAQFF. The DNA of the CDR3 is TGTGCCAGCAGCCCTTGGGGACTCGCGCAGTTCTTC.

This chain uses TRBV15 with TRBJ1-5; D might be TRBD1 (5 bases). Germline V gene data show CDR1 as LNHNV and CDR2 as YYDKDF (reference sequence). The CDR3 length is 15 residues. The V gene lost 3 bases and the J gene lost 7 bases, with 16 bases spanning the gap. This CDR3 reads CATSSFGGSLQPQHF. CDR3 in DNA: TGTGCCACCAGCAGCTTCGGGGGAAGCTTACAGCCCCAGCATTTT.

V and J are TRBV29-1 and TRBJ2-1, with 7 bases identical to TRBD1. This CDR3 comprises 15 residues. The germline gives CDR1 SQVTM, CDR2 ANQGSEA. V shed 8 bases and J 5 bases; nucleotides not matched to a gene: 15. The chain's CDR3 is CSTLTGSVWDNEQFF. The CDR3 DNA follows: TGCAGCACACTGACAGGGAGCGTCTGGGACAATGAGCAGTTCTTC.

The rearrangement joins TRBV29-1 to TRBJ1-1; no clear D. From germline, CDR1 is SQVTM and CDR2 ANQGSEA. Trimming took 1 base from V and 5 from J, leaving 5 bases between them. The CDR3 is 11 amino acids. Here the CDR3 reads CSVEGSTEAFF. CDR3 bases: TGCAGCGTTGAAGGGAGTACTGAAGCTTTCTTT. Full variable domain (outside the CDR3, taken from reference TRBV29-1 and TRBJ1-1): SAVISQKPSRDICQRGTSLTIQCQVDSQVTMMFWYRQQPGQSLTLIATANQGSEATYESGFVIDKFPISRPNLTFSTLTVSNMSPEDSSIYLCSVEGSTEAFFGQGTRLTVV.

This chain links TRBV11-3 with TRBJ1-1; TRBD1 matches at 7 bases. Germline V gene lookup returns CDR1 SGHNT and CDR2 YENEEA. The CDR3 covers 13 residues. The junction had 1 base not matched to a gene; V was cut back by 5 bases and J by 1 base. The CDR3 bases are TGTGCCAGCAGCCGGACAGGGAACACTGAAGCTTTCTTT. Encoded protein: CASSRTGNTEAFF.

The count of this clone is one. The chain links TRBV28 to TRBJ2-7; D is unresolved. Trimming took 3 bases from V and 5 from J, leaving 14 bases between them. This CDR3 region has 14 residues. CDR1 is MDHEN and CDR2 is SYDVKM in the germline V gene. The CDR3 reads CASSFLGGGNEQYF. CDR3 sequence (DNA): TGTGCCAGCAGTTTTCTAGGCGGTGGAAACGAGCAGTACTTC.

This chain's CDR3 is CASSLQQDRASGELFF. CDR3 coding DNA: TGTGCCAGCAGCTTGCAGCAGGACAGGGCATCCGGGGAGCTGTTTTTT. The rearrangement uses TRBV5-5 and TRBJ2-2; 8 bases map to TRBD1. The V gene end was trimmed by 1 base and the J gene end by 6 bases; junction bases not matched to a gene: 8. CDR3 length: 16 residues. CDR1 is SGHKS, CDR2 YYEKEE, per germline (reference sequence).

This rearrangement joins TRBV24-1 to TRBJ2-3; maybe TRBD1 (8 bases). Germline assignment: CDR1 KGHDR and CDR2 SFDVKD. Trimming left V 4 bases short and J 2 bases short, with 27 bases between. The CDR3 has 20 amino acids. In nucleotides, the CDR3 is TGTGCCACCAGTGACCCCCTCGACAGGGGACGGGACTATAACACAGATACGCAGTATTTT. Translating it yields CATSDPLDRGRDYNTDTQYF.

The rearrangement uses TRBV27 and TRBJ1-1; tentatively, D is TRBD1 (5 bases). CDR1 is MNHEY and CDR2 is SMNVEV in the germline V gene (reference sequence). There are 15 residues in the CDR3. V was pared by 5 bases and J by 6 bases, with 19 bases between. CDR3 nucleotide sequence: TGTGCCAGCAGTCACCTCCGGGGGGGTAGGCCTGAAGCTTTCTTT. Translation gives CASSHLRGGRPEAFF.

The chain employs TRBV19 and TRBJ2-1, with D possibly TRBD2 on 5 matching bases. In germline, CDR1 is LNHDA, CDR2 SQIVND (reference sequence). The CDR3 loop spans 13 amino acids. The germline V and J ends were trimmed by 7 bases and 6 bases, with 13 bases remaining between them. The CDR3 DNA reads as TGTGCCAGTAAGATCGGGATCTCCAATGAGCAGTTCTTC. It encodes CASKIGISNEQFF.

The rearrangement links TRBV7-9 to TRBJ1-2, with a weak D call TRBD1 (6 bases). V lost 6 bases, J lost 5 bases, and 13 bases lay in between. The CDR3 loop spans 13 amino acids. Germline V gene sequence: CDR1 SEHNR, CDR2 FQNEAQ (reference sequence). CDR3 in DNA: TGTGCCAGCAGGACGGGGGGCGGGTATGGCTACACCTTC. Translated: CASRTGGGYGYTF.

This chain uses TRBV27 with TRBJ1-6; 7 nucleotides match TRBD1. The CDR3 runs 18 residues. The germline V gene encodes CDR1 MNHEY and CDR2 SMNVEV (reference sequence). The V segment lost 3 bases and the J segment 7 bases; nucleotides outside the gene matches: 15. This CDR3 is CASSFAPTGPVGNSPLHF. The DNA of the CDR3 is TGTGCCAGCAGTTTCGCCCCGACAGGGCCGGTGGGAAATTCACCCCTCCACTTT.

This CDR3 reads CASSLATWYDNAGTDTQYF. In DNA, the CDR3 is TGTGCCAGCAGTCTCGCGACATGGTATGATAACGCAGGCACAGATACGCAGTATTTT. The genes are TRBV28 and TRBJ2-3; D is unclear. The ends were cut back, 5 bases at V and 1 base at J, with 25 bases in the middle. Germline-derived CDR1 and CDR2 are MDHEN and SYDVKM. The CDR3 loop spans 19 amino acids.

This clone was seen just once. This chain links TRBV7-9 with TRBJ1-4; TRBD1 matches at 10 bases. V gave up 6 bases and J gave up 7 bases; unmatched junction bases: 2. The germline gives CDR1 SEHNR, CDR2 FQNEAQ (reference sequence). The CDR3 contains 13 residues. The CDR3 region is CASRDRGSEKLFF. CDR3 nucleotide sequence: TGTGCCAGCAGGGACAGGGGGAGTGAAAAACTGTTTTTT.

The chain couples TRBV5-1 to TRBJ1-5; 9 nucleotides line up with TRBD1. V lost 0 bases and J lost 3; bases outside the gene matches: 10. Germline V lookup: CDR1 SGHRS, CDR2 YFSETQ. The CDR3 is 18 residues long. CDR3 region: CASSLGPGTGFDNQPQHF. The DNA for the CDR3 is TGCGCCAGCAGCTTGGGTCCCGGGACAGGGTTTGACAATCAGCCCCAGCATTTT.

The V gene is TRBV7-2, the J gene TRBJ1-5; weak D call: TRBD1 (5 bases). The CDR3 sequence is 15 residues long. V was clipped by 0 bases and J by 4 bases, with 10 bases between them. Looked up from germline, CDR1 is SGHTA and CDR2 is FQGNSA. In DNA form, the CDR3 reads TGTGCCAGCAGCTTAGCGGACACCGCTAATCAGCCCCAGCATTTT. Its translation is CASSLADTANQPQHF.